The 24 T cell receptor beta chains listed next were all sequenced from one sample in a study of T cells in localized non-small cell lung cancer. Clones were sequenced by immunoSEQ multiplex PCR, and TCRdb holds only the in-frame ones, with some missing. The sample carries about 17,000 clones, around 83% recorded once. The sequenced sample was peripheral blood, obtained before any cancer treatment. These TCRs come from a male donor aged 60 or over with stage III lung adenocarcinoma.

Only a few counts were recorded for this clone. The V call is TRBV9, the J call TRBJ1-3, with no clear D. V gave up 0 bases and J gave up 4 bases, with 11 bases separating them. Germline V lookup: CDR1 SGDLS, CDR2 YYNGEE. The CDR3 extends over 15 amino acids. CDR3 nucleotides: TGTGCCAGCAGCGTAGTTCCCCTACCAGGAAACACCATATATTTT. Encoded protein: CASSVVPLPGNTIYF. Combining the CDR3 with reference TRBV9 and TRBJ1-3 gives the whole variable domain DSGVTQTPKHLITATGQRVTLRCSPRSGDLSVYWYQQSLDQGLQFLIQYYNGEERAKGNILERFSAQQFPDLHSELNLSSLELGDSALYFCASSVVPLPGNTIYFGEGSWLTVV.

The chain combines TRBV5-1 with TRBJ2-1, with 14 bases fitting TRBD2. The trim removed 2 bases at V and 4 bases at J, leaving 2 bases unmatched. The CDR3 is made up of 16 amino acids. Looked up from germline, CDR1 is SGHRS and CDR2 is YFSETQ. Here the CDR3 reads CASSFGTSGGYNEQFF. CDR3 bases: TGCGCCAGCAGCTTTGGGACTAGCGGGGGTTACAATGAGCAGTTCTTC.

The gene calls are TRBV5-1 and TRBJ2-1; 12 nucleotides line up with TRBD2. The CDR3 sequence is 16 residues long. After removal of 0 bases from V and 8 bases from J, the junction contained 6 bases not matched to a gene. Germline V gene lookup returns CDR1 SGHRS and CDR2 YFSETQ. The CDR3 coding sequence is TGCGCCAGCAGCTTGGCGCTAGCGGGGGGGCAGGATGAGCAGTTCTTC. As protein: CASSLALAGGQDEQFF.

The gene calls are TRBV5-1 and TRBJ2-2; 8 bases are a match to TRBD1. Trimming took 4 bases from V and 5 from J; bases not matched to a gene: 4. Germline lookup yields CDR1 SGHRS and CDR2 YFSETQ. The CDR3 is 14 residues long. In DNA form, the CDR3 reads TGCGCCAGCAGCGACAGGGGTTGGACCGGGGAGCTGTTTTTT. Residues: CASSDRGWTGELFF.

The rearrangement uses TRBV10-1 and TRBJ2-3, with 9 bases that match TRBD2. The J segment lost 1 base and the V segment lost 3 bases, leaving 2 bases of the junction unmatched. This CDR3 region has 15 residues. Germline values: CDR1 WNHNN, CDR2 SYGVQD (reference sequence). CDR3 sequence: CASSDTSGRTDTQYF. CDR3 in DNA: TGCGCCAGCAGTGATACTAGCGGGCGCACAGATACGCAGTATTTT.

The chain has TRBV30 and TRBJ2-6; no definite D call. Trimming took off 0 bases at V and 3 bases at J, with 3 bases between the two ends. Germline CDR1 GTSNPN, CDR2 SVGIG (reference sequence). The CDR3 loop spans 13 amino acids. The CDR3 sequence: CAWSVGGANVLTF. DNA for the CDR3: TGTGCCTGGAGTGTAGGTGGGGCCAACGTCCTGACTTTC.

This clone was counted once. The chain combines TRBV9 with TRBJ1-2; D possibly corresponds to TRBD1 (5 bases). Germline V gene sequence: CDR1 SGDLS, CDR2 YYNGEE. The V and J ends lost 0 bases and 6 bases respectively, with 12 bases between them. The CDR3 has 14 residues. CDR3 protein: CASSVGRVDDGYTF. The CDR3 coding sequence is TGTGCCAGCAGCGTAGGCAGGGTGGATGATGGCTACACCTTC.

The chain combines TRBV9 with TRBJ1-1; D remains ambiguous. CDR3 length: 13 residues. With 4 bases removed from V and 4 bases from J, the gap between germline ends came to 11 bases. CDR1 is SGDLS, CDR2 YYNGEE, per germline. The CDR3 reads CASSSNWGTEAFF. The CDR3 DNA reads as TGTGCCAGCAGCAGTAACTGGGGCACTGAAGCTTTCTTT.

The chain joins TRBV6-5 to TRBJ2-5; D is undetermined. Per germline, CDR1 MNHEY and CDR2 SVGAGI. CDR3 length equals 11 residues. V lost 2 bases and J lost 5, with 3 bases in between. The CDR3 sequence: CASSYMETQYF. The CDR3 DNA follows: TGTGCCAGCAGTTACATGGAGACCCAGTACTTC.

The rearrangement uses TRBV2 and TRBJ1-1, with a possible D match to TRBD1 (5 bases). From germline, CDR1 is SNHLY and CDR2 FYNNEI. The ends were cut back, 3 bases at V and 5 bases at J, with 16 bases in the middle. The CDR3 is 15 residues long. CDR3 in DNA: TGTGCCAGCAGTGAGGTCCCGGCGGGGGGGACTGAAGCTTTCTTT. This sequence encodes CASSEVPAGGTEAFF.

The chain has TRBV6-6 and TRBJ1-2; no firm D call. Germline-derived CDR1 and CDR2 are MNHNY and SVGAGI (reference sequence). This CDR3 is 16 amino acids long. V dropped 2 bases and J dropped 0 bases, with 13 bases sitting between them. The CDR3 here is CASSYRGEKANYGYTF. The CDR3, as DNA: TGTGCCAGCAGTTACAGAGGAGAAAAAGCTAACTATGGCTACACCTTC.

The chain carries TRBV4-1 and TRBJ2-1; D is possibly TRBD2 (5 bases). CDR3 length: 15 amino acids. The V end lost 4 bases, the J end lost 9 bases, and 19 bases lay between the germline ends. Germline V gene sequence: CDR1 MGHRA, CDR2 YSYEKL. For the CDR3, the DNA is TGCGCCAGCAGCCCCTTTGGCGGGTCTCGGGGTGAGCAGTTCTTC. Encoded protein: CASSPFGGSRGEQFF.

V is TRBV7-2 and J is TRBJ2-1, with 10 nucleotides matching TRBD2. The CDR3 loop spans 16 amino acids. Germline V lookup: CDR1 SGHTA, CDR2 FQGNSA. V was pared by 3 bases and J by 4 bases, with 6 bases of the junction left unmatched. The DNA for the CDR3 is TGTGCCAGCAGCTTGTCAGCGGGGGGGAGATACAATGAGCAGTTCTTC. This codes for CASSLSAGGRYNEQFF.

V usage is TRBV28 and J usage is TRBJ1-2, with D hard to call. CDR3 size: 12 residues. CDR1 and CDR2 from the germline V gene are MDHEN and SYDVKM. Trimming shortened V by 2 bases and J by 4 bases, and 5 bases separated the two germline ends. This chain's CDR3 is CASSLMSYGYTF. The CDR3 nucleotides read TGTGCCAGCAGTTTAATGAGCTATGGCTACACCTTC.

The gene calls are TRBV18 and TRBJ2-6, with a weak D call TRBD1 (5 bases). Per the germline V gene, CDR1 is KGHSH and CDR2 is LQKENI. Trimming stripped 3 bases from V and 0 bases from J, with 15 bases between. This CDR3 is 18 amino acids long. CDR3 nucleotides: TGTGCCAGCTCACCCCAACAAGGGGATAGCTCTGGGGCCAACGTCCTGACTTTC. As protein: CASSPQQGDSSGANVLTF.

This rearrangement joins TRBV6-1 to TRBJ2-1, with 9 bases lining up with TRBD2. The CDR3 has 13 amino acids. Trimming removed 6 bases from V and 6 bases from J; junction bases left unmatched: 3. Germline V gene sequence: CDR1 MNHNS, CDR2 SASEGT. CDR3 in amino acids: CASRTSGGNEQFF. The CDR3, as DNA: TGTGCCAGCAGGACTAGCGGTGGCAATGAGCAGTTCTTC.

This clone was counted once. This sequence joins TRBV18 and TRBJ1-5, with a tentative D call TRBD1 (5 bases). Trimming shortened V by 4 bases and J by 7 bases, and 17 bases separated the two germline ends. The CDR3 sequence is 15 residues long. From germline, CDR1 is KGHSH and CDR2 LQKENI. CDR3 amino acids: CASSQQGLMGQPQHF. The DNA for the CDR3 is TGTGCCAGCTCACAGCAGGGACTCATGGGCCAGCCCCAGCATTTT.

This clone showed up just a few times. V gene TRBV10-3 combines with J gene TRBJ2-7; 9 bases align to TRBD1. This CDR3 contains 12 residues. CDR1 and CDR2 from the germline V gene are ENHRY and SYGVKD. The junction had 8 bases not matched to a gene; V was cut back by 10 bases and J by 7 bases. CDR3 DNA sequence: TGTGCCACCCGGGACAGGGCATTAGAGCAGTACTTC. Protein product: CATRDRALEQYF.

The genes are TRBV25-1 and TRBJ1-6, with a possible D match to TRBD1 (6 bases). The V and J ends lost 2 bases and 7 bases respectively, with 9 bases between them. CDR3 length: 14 residues. Germline V lookup: CDR1 MGHDK, CDR2 SYGVNS. This CDR3 reads CASSEQQGNSPLHF. The CDR3 bases are TGTGCCAGCAGTGAACAACAGGGCAATTCACCCCTCCACTTT.

V usage is TRBV5-1 and J usage is TRBJ1-5; tentatively, D is TRBD1 (5 bases). The CDR3 runs to 15 residues. Germline assignment: CDR1 SGHRS and CDR2 YFSETQ. V lost 0 bases to trimming and J lost 4 bases, with 11 bases between them. The CDR3 bases are TGCGCCAGCAGCTTGGAAGGACAATTGAATCAGCCCCAGCATTTT. Its protein product is CASSLEGQLNQPQHF.

This clone was recorded a few times. This rearrangement joins TRBV27 to TRBJ1-5, with no clear D. The CDR3 spans 13 residues. V gave up 3 bases and J gave up 3 bases, with 6 bases separating them. From germline, CDR1 is MNHEY and CDR2 SMNVEV (reference sequence). The chain's CDR3 is CASSFEVNQPQHF. CDR3 DNA: TGTGCCAGCAGTTTCGAGGTCAATCAGCCCCAGCATTTT.

The chain links TRBV7-9 to TRBJ2-7; D unclear. Between the trimmed V and J ends, which lost 4 bases and 3 bases, there was a span of 10 bases. The CDR3 has 13 amino acids. Germline assignment: CDR1 SEHNR and CDR2 FQNEAQ (reference sequence). This CDR3 is CASSWESGYEQYF. CDR3 nucleotide sequence: TGTGCCAGCAGCTGGGAATCTGGCTACGAGCAGTACTTC.

The V gene is TRBV7-9, the J gene TRBJ2-5; 9 bases are a match to TRBD1. Trimming at V came to 3 bases and at J to 4 bases, leaving 6 bases not matched to a gene. Germline V gene data show CDR1 as SEHNR and CDR2 as FQNEAQ (reference sequence). This CDR3 spans 15 amino acids. As DNA, the CDR3 is TGTGCCAGCAGCTTGGGACAGGGAGGGGGAGAGACCCAGTACTTC. This encodes CASSLGQGGGETQYF.

This chain uses TRBV29-1 with TRBJ1-4; D is unclear. The CDR3 consists of 13 residues. CDR1 is SQVTM and CDR2 is ANQGSEA in the germline V gene. Trimming shortened V by 7 bases and J by 5 bases, and 14 bases separated the two germline ends. The CDR3 nucleotides read TGCAGCGCTTCCCGGGCCCCAAATGAAAAACTGTTTTTT. Its protein product is CSASRAPNEKLFF.